The TCR beta chain described here comes from a study of T cell changes during pregnancy in multiple sclerosis. Germline CDR1 is MNHNS and CDR2 is SASEGT. V gave up 6 bases and J gave up 0 bases, with 11 bases separating them. There are 14 residues in the CDR3. The method was immunoSEQ multiplex PCR; TCRdb's version includes in-frame clones alone and lacks a portion of them. This sample has about 93,000 clones; about 92% occur once, and the top ten carry about 2%. Sample: peripheral blood, taken after pregnancy. The genes are TRBV6-1 and TRBJ1-1, with a tentative D call TRBD1 (5 bases). The TCR originated in a female donor with multiple sclerosis, enrolled in a pregnancy study. The CDR3 here is CASRTQVLNTEAFF. As DNA, the CDR3 is TGTGCCAGCAGGACACAGGTGCTGAACACTGAAGCTTTCTTT.